This TCR beta chain came from a study of blood T cell repertoires in COVID-19. Study in general: The United States, Italy and Spain were the sources of the acute and convalescent COVID-19 samples. T cells, B-cell-depleted T cells, or PBMCs provided the cDNA or gDNA that served as material.

Source study methods: Estimation of nucleated cell counts relied on the amplification of reference gene primers. Sequenced by immunoSEQ multiplex PCR; TCRdb stores in-frame clones only, minus some. That table is the source of V, J and clone size, and D and trimming were worked out from the DNA. The table records some 120,000 clones, around 82% of them present only once. V lost 6 bases and J lost 3; bases outside the gene matches: 11. The germline V gene encodes CDR1 SNHLY and CDR2 FYNNEI. The CDR3 runs to 17 residues. Source material: peripheral blood. The chain employs TRBV2 and TRBJ1-1, with 12 positions matching TRBD1. This TCR was sampled from a woman under 40 who had recovered from COVID-19. The CDR3 loop is CASSSTGTGGAYTEAFF. As DNA, the CDR3 is TGTGCCAGCAGCTCCACCGGGACAGGGGGCGCGTACACTGAAGCTTTCTTT.